Sequencing of this T cell receptor beta chain was carried out in a study of T cell responses to AZD1222 COVID-19 vaccine. Trimming stripped 0 bases from V and 4 bases from J, with 9 bases between. This CDR3 is 13 amino acids long. The germline gives CDR1 GTSNPN, CDR2 SVGIG (reference sequence). Profiling relied on immunoSEQ multiplex PCR, and the TCRdb table lists in-frame clones only, not all of them. In the table there are approximately 150,000 clones, approximately 90% of which are singletons. Study-wide points: Following two doses of AZD1222, Spike-specific TCR breadth and depth rose. Possibly, clonal diversity was underestimated; donors were largely white British and included more females. AZD1222 recipients seropositive at baseline numbered only six. Spike was spanned by vaccine-associated CD4 TCRs, with dominance at 160-218 and 743-854.

Notes on this clone: Its target is not known.

The sequence came from an adult in good health. The chain is built from TRBV30 and TRBJ1-2, with D uncertain. The sequenced sample was peripheral blood, obtained on day 0 of AZD1222 vaccination. The CDR3 DNA is TGTGCCTGGAGTGTCGACGGACTCTATGGCTACACCTTC. Protein sequence: CAWSVDGLYGYTF.